This entry describes one T cell receptor (beta chain). Original processing notes: It was from reference gene primer amplification that nucleated cell counts were estimated. Profiled with immunoSEQ multiplex PCR; TCRdb holds only in-frame clones, not every one. D and trimming come from the DNA, and the V and J calls and clone size come from that table. Here the sample spans 150,000 to 200,000 clones, 87% being singletons. The data are from a study of blood T cell repertoires in COVID-19. Turning to the study itself: Spain, Italy and the United States supplied samples that represented acute and convalescent COVID-19. T cells, B-cell-depleted T cells, or PBMCs supplied cDNA or gDNA.

V lost 0 bases to trimming and J lost 6 bases; unmatched junction nucleotides: 5. The CDR3 is made up of 17 amino acids. CDR1 and CDR2 from the germline V gene are SGDLS and YYNGEE. The clonotype originates from a man between 60 and 75 years old with active or convalescent COVID-19. This chain uses TRBV9 with TRBJ2-2; 13 bases are a match to TRBD2. Source material: peripheral blood. The CDR3 reads CASSVALTSGGPGELFF. The CDR3 nucleotides are TGTGCCAGCAGCGTAGCATTGACTAGCGGGGGGCCCGGGGAGCTGTTTTTT.